This TCR beta chain derives from a study of blood T cell repertoires in COVID-19 (dated by TCRdb to the early 2020s). Regarding the complete study: Samples covering the acute and convalescent phases of COVID-19 were provided by collaborators in the United States, Italy and Spain. The material from the prospective study consisted of cDNA or gDNA derived from T cells, B-cell-depleted T cells, or PBMCs. Subjects who had been exposed to COVID-19, were actively infected with it, or had recovered from it provided the deeply sampled blood TCRbeta repertoires that made up the dataset. The repertoires were made available in a free public database intended to serve as a resource for research on the immune response to SARS-CoV-2. The samples were drawn from two sources: the first 160 participants of the ongoing ImmuneRACE study, and over 950 subjects contributed by 6 global collaborators. Nearly every sample came with metadata listing a de-identified subject ID, COVID-19 status, age in years and sex. Where available, HLA class I and class II types were taken from metadata supplied by the sample provider and were not determined by assay-based typing. Study-wide conclusions, independent of this receptor: The quantity of clinical and demographic metadata differed by source and by participant and was supplied without curation.

Collaborating institutions collected whole blood in K2EDTA tubes following their own protocols. Collaborator samples were shipped for TCRbeta analysis as frozen whole blood, isolated PBMCs, or DNA extracted from either sample type. The junction carries 9 bases between V and J, which are trimmed by 2 bases and 4 bases respectively. The CDR3 measures 13 amino acids from cysteine to phenylalanine. Here the CDR3 DNA is all that survives: 39 bases in frame from base 1. From a lookup of the germline V gene, CDR1 and CDR2 are MNHNS and SASEGT. With regard to this clone: It lacks a known antigen. No quality values exist for individual bases; no much larger clone is one base distant.

The immunoSEQ Assay, a bias-controlled multiplex PCR, was used to amplify TCRbeta CDR3 regions from genomic DNA. The paper's data handling went like this. The number of nucleated cells in each sample was estimated from the amplification of reference gene primers within the assay. To quantify the absolute abundance of each unique TCRbeta CDR3 rearrangement, sequence reads were collapsed and filtered. Productive Simpson clonality was computed per sample as the square root of Simpson's diversity index over productive rearrangements. In its TCRdb copy, this immuneACCESS table keeps in-frame sequences only and misses some clones. Where compared with another copy, unresolved V genes explain less than half of these, and the others have no known cause. D and trimming were read from the DNA, whereas the V and J calls and clone size are those reported in that table. The sample table contains over 200,000 clones; only one count was recorded for approximately 82% of them. Clones ranked in the top ten supply approximately 5.3% of the sample.

The clonotype was recovered from a man at least 80 years old with acute or convalescent COVID-19. The V and J segments used are TRBV6-1 and TRBJ2-7, with no confident D gene call. The sample consisted of peripheral blood. The CDR3 corresponds to CASSETHAYEQYF. DNA sequence: TGTGCCAGCAGTGAAACCCACGCGTACGAGCAGTACTTC.